This entry lists 9 T cell receptor delta chains sequenced from one sample in a study of gamma-delta T cells after stem cell transplantation. TCRdb processed the RT-PCR reads again with the CATT caller. The sample lists 8,500 to 13,000 delta-chain clones, about 1.2% seen once, with 10% to 13% in the top ten. What was sequenced was gamma-delta T cells. The receptors come from a human donor. It is not recorded whose cells these are; they may come from a transplant donor.

The table lists this clone with a few counts. A single base is all that separates this from a far larger clone, so a read error is likely. In the same sample, other DNA sequences code for this CDR3. V is TRDV2 and J is TRDJ2; TRDD2 agrees at 8 bases. V shed 2 bases and J 8 bases; nucleotides not matched to a gene: 15. CDR1 GEAIGNYY and CDR2 EKD come from the germline V gene. This CDR3 region has 17 residues. DNA for the CDR3: TGTGCCTGTGACAATCTTCCTACGCGCTTTCCTACGGCACAACTCTTCTTT. Its translation is CACDNLPTRFPTAQLFF.

Regarding this clone: With a much larger clone just one base away, this may be a read error. The rearrangement links TRDV2 to TRDJ1; D unclear. CDR3 length equals 14 residues. Germline-derived CDR1 and CDR2 are GEAIGNYY and EKD. CDR3 nucleotides: TGTGCCTGTGACACCCTTCAGGAATCCGATAAACCCATCTTT. Residues: CACDTLQESDKPIF.

V and J are TRDV2 and TRDJ1, with TRDD3 matching over 13 bases. J gave up 0 bases and V 2 bases, and 11 bases lay outside the gene matches. There are 19 residues in the CDR3. Germline V gene sequence: CDR1 GEAIGNYY, CDR2 EKD. The CDR3 coding sequence is TGTGCCTGTGACAGCGTACTGGGGGATACGCGCGAGCACACCGATAAACTCATCTTT. Its translation: CACDSVLGDTREHTDKLIF.

Points on this clone: An end of the junction differs from the germline gene, which may be a read error. The chain employs TRDV2 and TRDJ1; no reliable D call. The germline CDR1 and CDR2 sequences are GEAIGNYY and EKD. The CDR3 has 18 residues. For the CDR3, the DNA is TGTGCCCGTGACGCCGTTAATGGCGTAGGACTCTACACCGATAAACTCATCTTT. It is translated as CARDAVNGVGLYTDKLIF.

This clone showed up just a few times. This may stem from a read error, because a much larger clone lies one nucleotide away. This chain uses TRDV2 with TRDJ1; a possible D gene is TRDD3 (6 bases). Germline values: CDR1 GEAIGNYY, CDR2 EKD. Trimming cost V 0 bases and J 3 bases, with 19 bases left between them. This CDR3 spans 17 amino acids. The chain's CDR3 is CACDTVGSPVGADKLIF. As DNA, the CDR3 is TGTGCCTGTGACACCGTGGGGTCCCCCGTGGGGGCCGATAAACTCATCTTT.

V and J are TRDV2 and TRDJ1, with 8 bases that match TRDD3. The germline CDR1 and CDR2 sequences are GEAIGNYY and EKD. Trimming at V came to 0 bases and at J to 3 bases, leaving 11 bases not matched to a gene. This CDR3 is built from 17 residues. The CDR3 here is CACDTVGDTRGADKLIF. CDR3 sequence (DNA): TGTGCCTGTGACACCGTAGGGGATACTCGAGGGGCCGATAAACTCATCTTT.

This clone has just a few counts. Other DNA sequences within the sample encode an identical CDR3. The V and J genes are TRDV2 and TRDJ1; 9 nucleotides align to TRDD3. The trim removed 3 bases at V and 1 base at J, leaving 5 bases unmatched. Germline V gene data show CDR1 as GEAIGNYY and CDR2 as EKD. This CDR3 region has 15 residues. CDR3 sequence: CACDRLGDRTDKLIF. Here the CDR3 DNA reads TGTGCCTGTGACCGACTGGGGGACCGCACCGATAAACTCATCTTT.

This clone was detected a few times. This sample also contains other DNA sequences that code for the same CDR3. The V and J genes are TRDV2 and TRDJ1, with TRDD3 matching over 13 bases. V shed 0 bases and J 0 bases; nucleotides not matched to a gene: 6. The CDR3 is 18 residues long. In germline, CDR1 is GEAIGNYY, CDR2 EKD. This CDR3 is CACDTLLGDTGHTDKLIF. DNA of the CDR3: TGTGCCTGTGACACCCTACTGGGGGATACGGGGCACACCGATAAACTCATCTTT.

This clone was seen a handful of times. The chain is built from TRDV2 and TRDJ1, with 12 bases that match TRDD3. The germline gives CDR1 GEAIGNYY, CDR2 EKD. This CDR3 comprises 16 residues. V dropped 4 bases and J dropped 10; count of bases not matched to a gene: 15. This CDR3 is CACDLLLAGGYAGLIF. The CDR3 region has the DNA TGTGCCTGTGATCTTCTACTGGCTGGGGGATACGCAGGACTCATCTTT.